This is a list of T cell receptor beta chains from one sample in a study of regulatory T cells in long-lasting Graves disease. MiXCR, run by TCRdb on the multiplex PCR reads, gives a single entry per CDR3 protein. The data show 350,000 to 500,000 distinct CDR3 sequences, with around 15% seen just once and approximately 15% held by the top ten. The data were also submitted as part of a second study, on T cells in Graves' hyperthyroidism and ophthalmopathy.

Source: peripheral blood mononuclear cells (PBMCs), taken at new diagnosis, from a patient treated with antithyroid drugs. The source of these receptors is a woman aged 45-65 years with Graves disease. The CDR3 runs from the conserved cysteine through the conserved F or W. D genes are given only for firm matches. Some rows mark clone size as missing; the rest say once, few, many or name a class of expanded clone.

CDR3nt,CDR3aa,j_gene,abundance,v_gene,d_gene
TGTGCCAGCAGCTTAAGACAGGTCGGGACCCAGTACTTC,CASSLRQVGTQYF,TRBJ2-5,many,TRBV7-2,NA
TGTGCCAGCAGCCCTCTGGGAGGGGCGACTAATGAAAAACTGTTTTTT,CASSPLGGATNEKLFF,TRBJ1-4,many,TRBV28,NA
TGCGCCAGCAGCTGGGGGACAGGACGGACTAGCTCCTACGAGCAGTACTTC,CASSWGTGRTSSYEQYF,TRBJ2-7,many,TRBV5-1,NA
TGTGCCAGCAGCCCCGATGACAGGGGCCCAGATACGCAGTATTTT,CASSPDDRGPDTQYF,TRBJ2-3,NA,TRBV28,TRBD1
TGTGCCAGCGGCTTAAGGGATCATGCCAACTATGGCTACACCTTC,CASGLRDHANYGYTF,TRBJ1-2,many,TRBV7-9,NA
TGTGCCTGGAGTGGAGGGTATGGAAACACCATATATTTT,CAWSGGYGNTIYF,TRBJ1-3,few,TRBV30,NA
TGCGCCAGCAGCCACCCCGTCGGGGGGGTCAACGAGCAGTACTTC,CASSHPVGGVNEQYF,TRBJ2-7,few,TRBV4-1,TRBD2
TGTGCCAGCAGCCCACGGGAAATTGGGACCGGGGAGCTGTTTTTT,CASSPREIGTGELFF,TRBJ2-2,NA,TRBV3-1,NA
TGTGCCAGTAGTTCGCGGGACAGACGCAATGAGCAGTTCTTC,CASSSRDRRNEQFF,TRBJ2-1,NA,TRBV19,NA
TGTGCCTGCAGTTTTTGGGACAGGGTTCCGAAGACCCAGTACTTC,CACSFWDRVPKTQYF,TRBJ2-5,NA,TRBV28,TRBD1
TGTGCCATCAACCCCGGGGCAGACTATGGCTACACCTTC,CAINPGADYGYTF,TRBJ1-2,few,TRBV10-3,NA
TGTGCCAGCAGCTTAGATCGGGCTAACGGAGGAGAGACCCAGTACTTC,CASSLDRANGGETQYF,TRBJ2-5,many,TRBV11-2,NA
TGTGCCAGCATCACGTATCCGGGACAGGGGGCTGGCGAGCAGTACTTC,CASITYPGQGAGEQYF,TRBJ2-7,many,TRBV28,TRBD1
TGTGCCAGCAGCTTGGATGGAGGCGGGGAGACCCAGTACTTC,CASSLDGGGETQYF,TRBJ2-5,many,TRBV5-1,NA
TGTGCCAGCAGCTCCGGGGACTACGGTGAGCAGTTCTTC,CASSSGDYGEQFF,TRBJ2-1,NA,TRBV7-9,TRBD2
TGTGCCAGCAGTTTAAGGGACAGGGTGGGAAACACCATATATTTT,CASSLRDRVGNTIYF,TRBJ1-3,few,TRBV28,TRBD1
TGTGCCGGCCAACCTTCGACAGATAACGCTGAAGCTTTCTTT,CAGQPSTDNAEAFF,TRBJ1-1,NA,TRBV28,NA
TGTGCCAGTAGCTACGGGACTAGCGGGAGGGCCCGTGAGCAGTTCTTC,CASSYGTSGRAREQFF,TRBJ2-1,NA,TRBV19,TRBD2
TGTGCCTGGAGGGACACCAGGGTGTGGGAGCAGTACTTC,CAWRDTRVWEQYF,TRBJ2-7,NA,TRBV30,NA
TGTGCCAGCAGCCAAGAAGTCTACAATGAGCAGTTCTTC,CASSQEVYNEQFF,TRBJ2-1,many,TRBV4-2,NA
TGTGCCAGCAGCGGGACTAGCGGAGTAGAGACCCAGTACTTC,CASSGTSGVETQYF,TRBJ2-5,few,TRBV7-9,TRBD2
TGTGCCAGCTCACCACCGACAGTGGCTGGAAACACCATATATTTT,CASSPPTVAGNTIYF,TRBJ1-3,NA,TRBV18,NA
TGTGCCATCAGTGACGACAGGGTCGGAAACACCATATATTTT,CAISDDRVGNTIYF,TRBJ1-3,NA,TRBV10-3,TRBD1
TGTGCCAGCGGTGGGTTCTCCTACGAGCAGTACTTC,CASGGFSYEQYF,TRBJ2-7,many,TRBV2,NA
TGTGCCAGCTCACCCCAGGGGGCAGACACTGAAGCTTTCTTT,CASSPQGADTEAFF,TRBJ1-1,many,TRBV18,TRBD1
TGTGCCAGCAGCTTCCTCCCCACAGATACGCAGTATTTT,CASSFLPTDTQYF,TRBJ2-3,many,TRBV7-9,NA
TGTGCCAGCAGTTACCACGGGATCCAGCCGGAACGGGCCGGGGAGCTGTTTTTT,CASSYHGIQPERAGELFF,TRBJ2-2,many,TRBV6-2/TRBV6-3,NA
TGTGCCTGGAGTCGGGCGGGGAGCACCGGGGAGCTGTTTTTT,CAWSRAGSTGELFF,TRBJ2-2,many,TRBV30,NA
TGTGCCAGCAGTGAGGGACAGCCTTATCAGCCCCAGCATTTT,CASSEGQPYQPQHF,TRBJ1-5,many,TRBV6-1,TRBD1
TGCAGTGCCGAAGGGGGGTTCATGGCCAATGAGCGGTTCTTC,CSAEGGFMANERFF,TRBJ2-1,few,TRBV20-1,NA
TGCAGTGCTAACAGGGACACCGGGGAGCTGTTTTTT,CSANRDTGELFF,TRBJ2-2,many,TRBV20-1,NA
TGTGCCACCGGGACTAGCGACTACGAGCAGTACTTC,CATGTSDYEQYF,TRBJ2-7,NA,TRBV10-3,TRBD2
TGTGCCAGCAGCTCCTCTGGGGGTAACCAAAATCGGGAGACCCAGTACTTC,CASSSSGGNQNRETQYF,TRBJ2-5,few,TRBV4-2,NA
TGTGCCAGCAGTTCGACCATACCCTACGAGCAGTACTTC,CASSSTIPYEQYF,TRBJ2-7,many,TRBV28,NA
TGTGCCAGCAGTCCACTCGCGAGGGGGAATATTTACGAGCAGTACTTC,CASSPLARGNIYEQYF,TRBJ2-7,many,TRBV27,NA
TGTGCCAGCAGCCAAAACAGGGCTCCCGGGGCCAACGTCCTGACTTTC,CASSQNRAPGANVLTF,TRBJ2-6,NA,TRBV3-1,NA
TGTGCCAGCACCAGCGGGAGAGTCCCCCTCGAGCAGTACTTC,CASTSGRVPLEQYF,TRBJ2-7,many,TRBV6-1,TRBD2
TGTGCCAGCAGGGGACTAGCGGGAGCGGAAACCGGGGAGCTGTTTTTT,CASRGLAGAETGELFF,TRBJ2-2,many,TRBV6-1,TRBD2
TGTGCCAGCAGTTTAAGCCCGAGGAGGGATACGCAGTATTTT,CASSLSPRRDTQYF,TRBJ2-3,NA,TRBV12-3/TRBV12-4,NA
TGTGCCAGCAGCCAAGCAGTCCAGGGTAACTATGGCTACACCTTC,CASSQAVQGNYGYTF,TRBJ1-2,many,TRBV3-1,NA
TGTGCCAGCAGCGCCGGGACAGATATTAGCAATCAGCCCCAGCATTTT,CASSAGTDISNQPQHF,TRBJ1-5,few,TRBV9,TRBD1
TGTGCCACCGGTTTATACGAGGACAGGGGAAATCAGCCCCAGCATTTT,CATGLYEDRGNQPQHF,TRBJ1-5,NA,TRBV19,TRBD1
TGTGCCAGCAGCTCCTCCGGACAGGACTCCTACGAGCAGTACTTC,CASSSSGQDSYEQYF,TRBJ2-7,many,TRBV7-9,TRBD1
TGCAGTGCCCCCCCCGGGACAGGGATTTTAGAGACCCAGTACTTC,CSAPPGTGILETQYF,TRBJ2-5,few,TRBV20-1,TRBD1
TGTGCCAGCAGTGTATTGGGGAGTGCCGGGGAGCTGTTTTTT,CASSVLGSAGELFF,TRBJ2-2,many,TRBV2,NA
TGCGCCAGCAGCCAAGAGGGACTAGCGGGGGACAATGAGCAGTTCTTC,CASSQEGLAGDNEQFF,TRBJ2-1,NA,TRBV4-1,TRBD2
TGTGCCAGCAGTGACCCCAGGAACACCGGGGAGCTGTTTTTT,CASSDPRNTGELFF,TRBJ2-2,many,TRBV2,NA
TGTGCCTGGAGTGTCGGTTCTCCGGGAGTCTACGAGCAGTACTTC,CAWSVGSPGVYEQYF,TRBJ2-7,many,TRBV30,NA
TGTGCCAGTAGTATATTTCTAGCTGGGACGAACACCGGGGAGCTGTTTTTT,CASSIFLAGTNTGELFF,TRBJ2-2,NA,TRBV19,NA
TGTGCCAGCACCACGGGGCCCCAAGAGACCCAGTACTTC,CASTTGPQETQYF,TRBJ2-5,NA,TRBV27,NA
TGTGCCACCCGTGTGGGCGGGAGGGAGTACGGTGAGCAGTTCTTC,CATRVGGREYGEQFF,TRBJ2-1,many,TRBV28,TRBD2
TGTGCCACCAGTGATGAGGGAACGACAGGGGGCAATGAAGCTTTCTTT,CATSDEGTTGGNEAFF,TRBJ1-1,NA,TRBV24-1,TRBD1